A selection of T cell receptor beta chains follows, all from one sample in a study of T cell responses to AZD1222 COVID-19 vaccine. Method: immunoSEQ multiplex PCR; TCRdb's copy keeps in-frame clones and lacks some. The table shows approximately 150,000 clones, with 70% to 90% occurring only once. Sequenced here: peripheral blood, sampled 28 days after the second AZD1222 dose. These receptors all come from an adult who received the AZD1222 COVID-19 vaccine. The CDR3 runs from the conserved cysteine through the conserved F or W. A D gene is named only where the DNA matches it firmly. A clone size is listed for some rows: how often the clone was seen (once, few, many), or a class if it is expanded.

J gene: TRBJ2-1; D gene: TRBD2; V gene: TRBV4-3; clone size: .; CDR3 DNA: TGCGCCAGCAGCCGTTCTAGCGGGGGGAGCTCCTACAATGAGCAGTTCTTC; CDR3 protein: CASSRSSGGSSYNEQFF
J gene: TRBJ1-2; D gene: TRBD1; V gene: TRBV2; clone size: .; CDR3 DNA: TGTGCCAGCAGTGCACAGGGGAACTATGGCTACACCTTC; CDR3 protein: CASSAQGNYGYTF
J gene: TRBJ1-2; D gene: TRBD1; V gene: TRBV6-5; clone size: .; CDR3 DNA: TGTGCCAGCAGCTTGGACAGGGTAGGCTATGGCTACACCTTC; CDR3 protein: CASSLDRVGYGYTF
J gene: TRBJ1-5; D gene: TRBD1; V gene: TRBV7-9; clone size: .; CDR3 DNA: TGTGCCAGCAGCTTATCCGGGGGGGGACAGGGATACAATCAGCCCCAGCATTTT; CDR3 protein: CASSLSGGGQGYNQPQHF
J gene: TRBJ1-1; D gene: TRBD1; V gene: TRBV5-4; clone size: .; CDR3 DNA: TGTGCCAGCAGCTGGGGACAGGTGGGGAACACTGAAGCTTTCTTT; CDR3 protein: CASSWGQVGNTEAFF
J gene: TRBJ1-1; D gene: .; V gene: TRBV11-2; clone size: .; CDR3 DNA: TGTGCCAGCAGCCCTCACGTCCAGGGCACTGAAGCTTTCTTT; CDR3 protein: CASSPHVQGTEAFF
J gene: TRBJ1-2; D gene: .; V gene: TRBV6-2/TRBV6-3; clone size: .; CDR3 DNA: TGTGCCAGCAGTTACAAGGGACAAGGACTAGCTGGCTACACCTTC; CDR3 protein: CASSYKGQGLAGYTF
J gene: TRBJ1-1; D gene: .; V gene: TRBV6-1; clone size: .; CDR3 DNA: TGTGCCAGCAGTGAATGGGAGGGAGTCACTGAAGCTTTCTTT; CDR3 protein: CASSEWEGVTEAFF
J gene: TRBJ1-3; D gene: TRBD1; V gene: TRBV3-1/TRBV3-2; clone size: .; CDR3 DNA: TGTGCCAGCAGCCAAGACCGGACAGGGTTAGGAAACACCATATATTTT; CDR3 protein: CASSQDRTGLGNTIYF
J gene: TRBJ1-1; D gene: .; V gene: TRBV6-6; clone size: .; CDR3 DNA: TGTGCCAGCATGGGGGGGACCACTGAAGCTTTCTTT; CDR3 protein: CASMGGTTEAFF
J gene: TRBJ1-5; D gene: .; V gene: TRBV13; clone size: .; CDR3 DNA: TGTGCCAGCAGCCTCAGGGGAACAGGTCAGCCCCAGCATTTT; CDR3 protein: CASSLRGTGQPQHF
J gene: TRBJ2-2; D gene: .; V gene: TRBV9; clone size: once; CDR3 DNA: TGTGCCAGCAGCGTCTTCGGGGGAGTTGGTACCGGGGAGCTGTTTTTT; CDR3 protein: CASSVFGGVGTGELFF
J gene: TRBJ1-2; D gene: .; V gene: TRBV10-3; clone size: few; CDR3 DNA: TGTGCCATCAGCCTTTTGTTGGTGGATGGCTACACCTTC; CDR3 protein: CAISLLLVDGYTF
J gene: TRBJ1-1; D gene: TRBD1; V gene: TRBV11-2; clone size: .; CDR3 DNA: TGTGCCAGCAGCGCAAGACAGGGCCGGAACACTGAAGCTTTCTTT; CDR3 protein: CASSARQGRNTEAFF
J gene: TRBJ1-2; D gene: .; V gene: TRBV2; clone size: .; CDR3 DNA: TGTGCCAGCAGTGATGTTGGCTTCGGCAACTATGGCTACACCTTC; CDR3 protein: CASSDVGFGNYGYTF
J gene: TRBJ1-5; D gene: TRBD1; V gene: TRBV12-5; clone size: .; CDR3 DNA: TGTGCTAGTGGCAGTACCGGGACAGAAAATCAGCCCCAGCATTTT; CDR3 protein: CASGSTGTENQPQHF
J gene: TRBJ1-4; D gene: .; V gene: TRBV6-1; clone size: .; CDR3 DNA: TGTGCCAGCAGTGAAACCCGAATGATGAAACTGTTTTTT; CDR3 protein: CASSETRMMKLFF
J gene: TRBJ1-5; D gene: .; V gene: TRBV30; clone size: .; CDR3 DNA: TGTGCCTGGAAGTTGAGACAGCCGGGCCAGCCCCAGCATTTT; CDR3 protein: CAWKLRQPGQPQHF
J gene: TRBJ1-2; D gene: .; V gene: TRBV6-5; clone size: .; CDR3 DNA: TGTGCCAGCACAGAGTACGGCGGCTACACCTTC; CDR3 protein: CASTEYGGYTF
J gene: TRBJ2-5; D gene: .; V gene: TRBV18; clone size: .; CDR3 DNA: TGTGCCAGCTCACCGCGGACTAAAGAGACCCAGTACTTC; CDR3 protein: CASSPRTKETQYF
J gene: TRBJ1-6; D gene: TRBD1; V gene: TRBV11-2; clone size: .; CDR3 DNA: TGTGCCAGCAGCTTCGCGTCCGGGACAGTTAGGAATTCACCCCTCCACTTT; CDR3 protein: CASSFASGTVRNSPLHF
J gene: TRBJ2-7; D gene: .; V gene: TRBV20-1; clone size: few; CDR3 DNA: TGCAGTGCCCGGGAGTCTTACGAGCAGTACTTC; CDR3 protein: CSARESYEQYF
J gene: TRBJ1-6; D gene: .; V gene: TRBV6-5; clone size: .; CDR3 DNA: TGTGCCAGCAGTTACATCGATTCACCCCTCCACTTT; CDR3 protein: CASSYIDSPLHF
J gene: TRBJ1-1; D gene: .; V gene: TRBV12-3/TRBV12-4; clone size: .; CDR3 DNA: TGTGCCAGCAGACAGTACACTGAAGCTTTCTTT; CDR3 protein: CASRQYTEAFF
J gene: TRBJ2-3; D gene: TRBD2; V gene: TRBV6-6; clone size: .; CDR3 DNA: TGTGCCAGCAGTTACGGCAGCGGGGGAAACCGAGATACGCAGTATTTT; CDR3 protein: CASSYGSGGNRDTQYF
J gene: TRBJ2-2; D gene: .; V gene: TRBV7-3; clone size: .; CDR3 DNA: TGTGCCAGCAGCAAAGGACAACCCGGGTCTGGGGAGCTGTTTTTT; CDR3 protein: CASSKGQPGSGELFF
J gene: TRBJ1-1; D gene: .; V gene: TRBV7-6; clone size: .; CDR3 DNA: TGTGCCAGCAGCCCTATGGGAGCCCCGGATGAAGCTTTCTTT; CDR3 protein: CASSPMGAPDEAFF
J gene: TRBJ2-1; D gene: TRBD1; V gene: TRBV6-4; clone size: once; CDR3 DNA: TGTGCCAGCAGCCCCCGGGTAGGGGGCTTAGGGGAGCAGTTCTTC; CDR3 protein: CASSPRVGGLGEQFF
J gene: TRBJ1-1; D gene: .; V gene: TRBV5-1; clone size: .; CDR3 DNA: TGCGCCAGCAGCTTGTCCGGGGGGGACACTGAAGCTTTCTTT; CDR3 protein: CASSLSGGDTEAFF
J gene: TRBJ1-1; D gene: .; V gene: TRBV19; clone size: .; CDR3 DNA: TGTGCCAGTAGTATACCCTCTATGGACACTGAAGCTTTCTTT; CDR3 protein: CASSIPSMDTEAFF
J gene: TRBJ2-3; D gene: TRBD2; V gene: TRBV7-6; clone size: .; CDR3 DNA: TGTGCCAGCAGCTTAGAGGCTAGCGGGAGCACAGATACGCAGTATTTT; CDR3 protein: CASSLEASGSTDTQYF
J gene: TRBJ2-5; D gene: .; V gene: TRBV6-6; clone size: .; CDR3 DNA: TGTGCCAGCAGTTCCCCAGGGAGAGAGACCCAGTACTTC; CDR3 protein: CASSSPGRETQYF
J gene: TRBJ1-6; D gene: .; V gene: TRBV7-2; clone size: .; CDR3 DNA: TGTGCCAGCAGCTTTCTCCCTGGGGGCCCGAGAAATTCACCCCTCCACTTT; CDR3 protein: CASSFLPGGPRNSPLHF
J gene: TRBJ1-1; D gene: .; V gene: TRBV7-8; clone size: .; CDR3 DNA: TGTGCCAGCAGCCGAGACGGGGGAAACACTGAAGCTTTCTTT; CDR3 protein: CASSRDGGNTEAFF
J gene: TRBJ1-1; D gene: .; V gene: TRBV29-1; clone size: .; CDR3 DNA: TGCAGCGTTGAAGATCAGGGTAGCGGGAGGATTGGAACTGAAGCTTTCTTT; CDR3 protein: CSVEDQGSGRIGTEAFF
J gene: TRBJ1-1; D gene: .; V gene: TRBV18; clone size: .; CDR3 DNA: TGTGCCAGCTCACCGGGGGGGCCCTTGAACACTGAAGCTTTCTTT; CDR3 protein: CASSPGGPLNTEAFF
J gene: TRBJ1-1; D gene: TRBD1; V gene: TRBV12-5; clone size: once; CDR3 DNA: TGTGCTAGTGGTACCGGACAGGCTCCTGAAGCTTTCTTT; CDR3 protein: CASGTGQAPEAFF
J gene: TRBJ1-2; D gene: .; V gene: TRBV30; clone size: .; CDR3 DNA: TGTGCCTGGAGTGTACGAAACAGGGCCCGCGGCTACACCTTC; CDR3 protein: CAWSVRNRARGYTF
J gene: TRBJ1-2; D gene: .; V gene: TRBV7-2; clone size: few; CDR3 DNA: TGTGCCAGCAGCACAGCGGTGCGGGACAATACGTATGGCTACACCTTC; CDR3 protein: CASSTAVRDNTYGYTF
J gene: TRBJ1-2; D gene: TRBD1; V gene: TRBV19; clone size: .; CDR3 DNA: TGTGCCAGTCGAGGGACAGCAGTTAACTATGGCTACACCTTC; CDR3 protein: CASRGTAVNYGYTF
J gene: TRBJ2-7; D gene: TRBD2; V gene: TRBV30; clone size: .; CDR3 DNA: TGTGCCTGGAGTGTACGGGAGGGTTTCATTTCTTCAAAGTACTTC; CDR3 protein: CAWSVREGFISSKYF
J gene: TRBJ2-3; D gene: .; V gene: TRBV3-1/TRBV3-2; clone size: .; CDR3 DNA: TGTGCCAGCAGCCAAACTGGGAGCACAGATACGCAGTATTTT; CDR3 protein: CASSQTGSTDTQYF
J gene: TRBJ1-1; D gene: .; V gene: TRBV5-6; clone size: .; CDR3 DNA: TGTGCCAGCAGCCTGGTTAGCACTGAAGCTTTCTTT; CDR3 protein: CASSLVSTEAFF
J gene: TRBJ2-7; D gene: TRBD1; V gene: TRBV6-5; clone size: .; CDR3 DNA: TGTGCCAGCAGTCTTCACAGGGGGAGCTCCTACGAGCAGTACTTC; CDR3 protein: CASSLHRGSSYEQYF
J gene: TRBJ2-7; D gene: .; V gene: TRBV7-8; clone size: .; CDR3 DNA: TGTGCCAGCAGCTTAGGGAGGAACGTTAACGAGCAGTACTTC; CDR3 protein: CASSLGRNVNEQYF
J gene: TRBJ1-2; D gene: TRBD1; V gene: TRBV29-1; clone size: .; CDR3 DNA: TGCAGCGTTGAAGGGTGGGCTTGGGACAGGGGGACTCCAGAGGGATCTTATGGCTACACCTTC; CDR3 protein: CSVEGWAWDRGTPEGSYGYTF
J gene: TRBJ1-2; D gene: .; V gene: TRBV4-2; clone size: .; CDR3 DNA: TGTGCCAGCAGCCAGGGGGGCCCAGAAAACTATGGCTACACCTTC; CDR3 protein: CASSQGGPENYGYTF
J gene: TRBJ1-2; D gene: .; V gene: TRBV6-6; clone size: .; CDR3 DNA: TGTGCCAGCAGTAACCTCGAGGGTCTCTATGGCTACACCTTC; CDR3 protein: CASSNLEGLYGYTF
J gene: TRBJ2-3; D gene: .; V gene: TRBV13; clone size: .; CDR3 DNA: TGTGCCAGCACCCGGGAAGACACAGATACGCAGTATTTT; CDR3 protein: CASTREDTDTQYF
J gene: TRBJ2-6; D gene: .; V gene: TRBV7-6; clone size: .; CDR3 DNA: TGTGCCAGCAGCTTAGTCCCCGTCCTATCCGATTCTGGGGCCAACGTCCTGACTTTC; CDR3 protein: CASSLVPVLSDSGANVLTF
J gene: TRBJ1-2; D gene: TRBD1; V gene: TRBV6-5; clone size: .; CDR3 DNA: TGTGCCAGCACTCGGGACAGCTATGGCTACACCTTC; CDR3 protein: CASTRDSYGYTF